The following is a T cell receptor (beta chain) sequence with its context. The data are from a study of naive and memory T cell subsets. J lost 8 bases, V lost 3 bases, and 10 bases had no gene match. This CDR3 contains 14 residues. Germline loops: CDR1 SQVTM, CDR2 ANQGSEA. Both TRBC1 and TRBC2 were covered by a beta constant-region primer of two equimolar oligonucleotides. Ligated cDNA was amplified by four rounds of PCR with nested alpha and beta constant-region primers and SP2. An oligonucleotide with the SP2 primer and a 12-nucleotide UMI was ligated to the cDNA 3' end. One entry per CDR3 protein results from TCRdb running MiXCR on the UMI-ligation and nested PCR reads. In the table there are around 130,000 distinct CDR3 sequences, around 35% of which are singletons.

Source material: central memory CD4+ T cells from blood. The chain couples TRBV29-1 to TRBJ1-2; 9 nucleotides align to TRBD1. The origin of this receptor is a human donor in good health. The CDR3 sequence: CSVDTPGTGNGYTF. The DNA for the CDR3 is TGCAGCGTTGATACCCCCGGGACAGGGAACGGCTACACCTTC.